This TCR beta chain was sequenced during a study of shared clonotypes between healthy human individuals. Study details: CD4 naive cells filled three plates per donor, CD4 memory three, CD8 naive two and CD8 memory one. Study results and limitations: Naive subsets generally had larger estimated richness than memory subsets. In having few donors, the study represented limited genetic and exposure-history diversity.

CD45RO+ cells plus CCR7-negative CD45RA+ TemRA cells formed CD8 memory. The protocol was immunoSEQ multiplex PCR, while the TCRdb copy is restricted to in-frame clones and leaves out a portion. Among approximately 400,000 clones listed, about 96% were seen once. The ends were cut back, 3 bases at V and 13 bases at J, with 18 bases in the middle. The CDR3 sequence is 13 residues long. Per germline, CDR1 SGHAT and CDR2 FQDESV (reference sequence). Remarks on this clone: What it binds is unknown.

The genes are TRBV11-1 and TRBJ2-5, with D unresolved. The source material was memory CD8+ T cells sorted from blood. The subset: CD45RO+ cells pooled with CCR7-negative TemRA cells. The receptor was derived from a man aged 25-45 years in good health. CDR3 in amino acids: CASSLATFAVMYF. In DNA, the CDR3 is TGTGCCAGCAGCTTGGCGACATTTGCCGTAATGTACTTC.